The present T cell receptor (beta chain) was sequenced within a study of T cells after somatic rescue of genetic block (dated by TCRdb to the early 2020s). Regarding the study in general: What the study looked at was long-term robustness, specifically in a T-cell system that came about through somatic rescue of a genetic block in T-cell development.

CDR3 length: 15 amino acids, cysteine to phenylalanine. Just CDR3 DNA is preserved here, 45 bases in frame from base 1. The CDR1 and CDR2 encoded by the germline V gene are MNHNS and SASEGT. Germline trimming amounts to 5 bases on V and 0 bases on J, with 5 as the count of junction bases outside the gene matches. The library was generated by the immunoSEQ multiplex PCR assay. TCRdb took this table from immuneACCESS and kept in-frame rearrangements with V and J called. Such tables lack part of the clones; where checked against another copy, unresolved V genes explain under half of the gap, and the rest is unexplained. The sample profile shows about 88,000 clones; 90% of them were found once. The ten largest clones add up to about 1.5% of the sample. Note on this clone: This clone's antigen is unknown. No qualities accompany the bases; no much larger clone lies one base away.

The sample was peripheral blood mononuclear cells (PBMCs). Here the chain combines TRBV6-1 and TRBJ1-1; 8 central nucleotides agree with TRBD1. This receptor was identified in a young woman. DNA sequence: TGTGCCAGCAGTCCCAGGACAGGGCTGAACACTGAAGCTTTCTTT. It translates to CASSPRTGLNTEAFF.